Listed below are T cell receptor beta chains from one sample, sequenced in a study of T-cell memory formation after mild COVID-19. TCRdb ran MiXCR on the 5' RACE reads and lists one entry per CDR3 protein. The sample gives about 560,000 distinct CDR3 sequences, 15% to 20% of which show up once; about 11% is in the top ten. Input material: PBMCs or a T cell subset sorted from them (not recorded which). These TCRs come from an adult woman who had mild COVID-19 (a few samples of this study predate the infection). Cell type and time point are not known. Both conserved end residues are part of each CDR3. D genes are given only for firm matches. Size is stated for part of the rows, as once, few or many counts, or as a class when the clone is expanded.

abundance: -; len: 14; v_gene: TRBV20-1; j_gene: TRBJ1-2; d_gene: TRBD1; CDR3nt: TGCAGTGCCAATCAACGGACAGGGGTATATGGCTACACCTTC; CDR3aa: CSANQRTGVYGYTF
abundance: few; len: 13; v_gene: TRBV4-2; j_gene: TRBJ2-7; d_gene: -; CDR3nt: TGTGCCAGCAGCCAATCGACTAGGAGCGAGCAGTACTTC; CDR3aa: CASSQSTRSEQYF
abundance: -; len: 18; v_gene: TRBV6-6; j_gene: TRBJ2-7; d_gene: TRBD2; CDR3nt: TGTGCCAGCAGGAAGGTCCCTTCTAGCGGGGGGAATTCCTACGAGCAGTACTTC; CDR3aa: CASRKVPSSGGNSYEQYF
abundance: few; len: 18; v_gene: TRBV7-2; j_gene: TRBJ2-3; d_gene: TRBD2; CDR3nt: TGTGCCAGCAGCCGAAAAGTAGCGCGGGAGTGGGGCACAGATACGCAGTATTTT; CDR3aa: CASSRKVAREWGTDTQYF
abundance: few; len: 13; v_gene: TRBV20-1; j_gene: TRBJ1-5; d_gene: -; CDR3nt: TGCAGTGCTAGAGAGGCGGTAGGTCAGCCCCAGCATTTT; CDR3aa: CSAREAVGQPQHF
abundance: few; len: 15; v_gene: TRBV5-1; j_gene: TRBJ2-3; d_gene: TRBD2; CDR3nt: TGCGCCAGCAGCTGGACTAGCGGGGGATTATCTACGCAGTATTTT; CDR3aa: CASSWTSGGLSTQYF
abundance: few; len: 17; v_gene: TRBV5-1; j_gene: TRBJ2-3; d_gene: TRBD2; CDR3nt: TGCGCCAGCAGCTTGGCCCGGACTAGCGGGGGAGGAGATACGCAGTATTTT; CDR3aa: CASSLARTSGGGDTQYF
abundance: -; len: 16; v_gene: TRBV11-3; j_gene: TRBJ2-7; d_gene: TRBD2; CDR3nt: TGTGCCAGCAGCCCACGACTAGCGGGCTATCCTAGGGAGCAGTACTTC; CDR3aa: CASSPRLAGYPREQYF
abundance: -; len: 13; v_gene: TRBV2; j_gene: TRBJ2-7; d_gene: -; CDR3nt: TGTGCCAGCAGAGGGTTAACTGGCTACGAGCAGTACTTC; CDR3aa: CASRGLTGYEQYF
abundance: -; len: 16; v_gene: TRBV6-2/TRBV6-3; j_gene: TRBJ2-7; d_gene: -; CDR3nt: TGTGCCAGCAGTTACGTGGCCATCCTAGGCAGCTACGAGCAGTACTTC; CDR3aa: CASSYVAILGSYEQYF
abundance: -; len: 16; v_gene: TRBV4-2; j_gene: TRBJ2-1; d_gene: -; CDR3nt: TGTGCCAGCAGCCAAGAAGAGGCGGGGAACTACAATGAGCAGTTCTTC; CDR3aa: CASSQEEAGNYNEQFF
abundance: -; len: 16; v_gene: TRBV12-3/TRBV12-4; j_gene: TRBJ2-2; d_gene: TRBD2; CDR3nt: TGTGCCAGCAGGACGTGGACTAGCGGGGGGACCGGGGAGCTGTTTTTT; CDR3aa: CASRTWTSGGTGELFF
abundance: -; len: 13; v_gene: TRBV24-1; j_gene: TRBJ1-2; d_gene: -; CDR3nt: TGTGCCACCAGTGATTTACAAAACTATGGCTACACCTTC; CDR3aa: CATSDLQNYGYTF
abundance: many; len: 16; v_gene: TRBV20-1; j_gene: TRBJ2-3; d_gene: TRBD2; CDR3nt: TGCAGTGCTGCGACTAGCGGGAGGGGATTTGCAGATACGCAGTATTTT; CDR3aa: CSAATSGRGFADTQYF
abundance: -; len: 12; v_gene: TRBV25-1; j_gene: TRBJ2-7; d_gene: -; CDR3nt: TGTGCCAGCAGTGGACCGTTCTACGAGCAGTACTTC; CDR3aa: CASSGPFYEQYF
abundance: -; len: 15; v_gene: TRBV7-2; j_gene: TRBJ2-1; d_gene: -; CDR3nt: TGTGCCAGCAGCTTAGCTAGAAGTACTTACAATGAGCAGTTCTTC; CDR3aa: CASSLARSTYNEQFF